One sample yielded the 27 T cell receptor beta chains listed below, sequenced in a study of post-analysis software for immune sequencing data. What these receptors recognize is not known. Libraries were made from TCR beta cDNA, and they carried unique molecular identifiers. TCRdb redid the calling of the PCR reads with MiXCR, one entry per CDR3 protein. The sample lists around 700,000 distinct CDR3 sequences; over 45% were seen once. Study observations and caveats: Controls had lower frequencies than patients of 4 or 5 TRBV segments, which included TRBV5-6, TRBV5-1 and TRBV20-1.

The sequenced sample consisted of blood. The source is a girl aged 2-10 years with multiple sclerosis.

The chain uses TRBV12-3 or TRBV12-4 and TRBJ2-7; TRBD2 matches at 7 bases. The CDR3 contains 15 residues. V lost 5 bases, J lost 4 bases, and 11 bases stayed unmatched. The DNA of the CDR3 is TGTGCCAGCAGTCCTTTTAGCGGGCCCCCTTACGAGCAGTACTTC. Protein sequence: CASSPFSGPPYEQYF.

The CDR3 protein is CASSLEREGQETQYF. The CDR3 DNA reads TGTGCCAGCAGCTTGGAGCGGGAGGGCCAAGAGACCCAGTACTTC. The gene calls are TRBV7-3 and TRBJ2-5, with TRBD2 identical over 10 bases. The CDR3 extends over 15 amino acids. V gave up 3 bases and J gave up 1 base; unmatched junction bases: 2. Germline-derived CDR1 and CDR2 are SGHTA and FQGTGA.

The genes are TRBV4-3 and TRBJ2-5; D is unresolved. The DNA end is more similar to TRBJ2-7, so the J call may be wrong. CDR3 length: 14 amino acids. Germline CDR1 is LGHNA and CDR2 is YSLEER. This CDR3 reads CASSQDLGHSEQYF. The CDR3, as DNA: TGCGCCAGCAGCCAAGATCTAGGGCATAGCGAGCAGTACTTC.

Only one count was recorded for this clonotype. The junction departs from the called germline gene at one end, perhaps through a read error. The chain uses TRBV20-1 and TRBJ1-3; D is ambiguous. The CDR3 runs to 13 residues. CDR1 is DFQATT, CDR2 SNEGSKA, per germline (reference sequence). Here the CDR3 reads CSAGGYSGNTRYF. CDR3 bases: TGCAGTGCTGGCGGTTACTCTGGAAACACCAGATATTTT.

This clonotype turned up a few times. The chain is built from TRBV4-2 and TRBJ2-1; 9 nucleotides agree with TRBD1. With 0 bases clipped from V and 6 bases from J, the junction kept 3 bases outside the gene matches. The CDR3 contains 15 residues. Germline lookup yields CDR1 LGHNA and CDR2 YNFKEQ. The CDR3 loop reads CASSQEQGALNEQFF. CDR3 DNA: TGTGCCAGCAGCCAAGAACAGGGGGCGCTCAATGAGCAGTTCTTC.

The chain links TRBV6-6 to TRBJ1-1, with 7 bases aligning to TRBD1. The germline gives CDR1 MNHNY, CDR2 SVGAGI (reference sequence). This CDR3 spans 14 amino acids. V was pared by 6 bases and J by 5 bases, with 9 bases of the junction left unmatched. CDR3 region: CASRSQGKITEAFF. CDR3 coding DNA: TGTGCCAGCAGGTCACAGGGGAAGATAACTGAAGCTTTCTTT.

This clonotype occurred once. The chain employs TRBV4-2 and TRBJ2-7; TRBD1 agrees at 11 bases. CDR3 length equals 16 residues. Germline CDR1 reads LGHNA; CDR2 reads YNFKEQ. V lost 0 bases, J lost 5 bases, and 6 bases stayed unmatched. In DNA form, the CDR3 reads TGTGCCAGCAGCCAAGAGGCGGGGACAGGGGGAAACGAGCAGTACTTC. This sequence encodes CASSQEAGTGGNEQYF.

DNA for the CDR3: TGCGCCAGCAGGAGTCCCCAACTGGAAGAGACCCAGTACTTC. As protein: CASRSPQLEETQYF. The chain combines TRBV5-1 with TRBJ2-5; D remains ambiguous. The ends were cut back, 5 bases at V and 3 bases at J, with 14 bases in the middle. Germline CDR1 SGHRS, CDR2 YFSETQ. The CDR3 runs to 14 residues.

This clonotype was counted between two and nine times. The V and J genes are TRBV11-2 and TRBJ1-1; 9 nucleotides line up with TRBD1. Germline CDR1 SGHAT, CDR2 FQNNGV. J gave up 2 bases and V 1 base, and 8 bases lay outside the gene matches. This CDR3 has 17 residues. The CDR3 protein is CASSLGGWTGDNTEAFF. Here the CDR3 DNA reads TGTGCCAGCAGCTTAGGGGGCTGGACAGGGGATAACACTGAAGCTTTCTTT.

V is TRBV29-1 and J is TRBJ2-1; D is possibly TRBD2 (6 bases). CDR3 size: 13 residues. The V and J ends lost 6 bases and 6 bases respectively, with 15 bases between them. Per germline, CDR1 SQVTM and CDR2 ANQGSEA. The DNA for the CDR3 is TGCAGCGTGGCGGGACTTATTATCAATGAGCAGTTCTTC. Translation: CSVAGLIINEQFF.

The V gene is TRBV5-4, the J gene TRBJ2-3; D remains unclear. Per germline, CDR1 SGHNT and CDR2 YYREEE (reference sequence). The V end lost 0 bases, the J end lost 0 bases, and 11 bases lay between the germline ends. The CDR3 spans 16 residues. The DNA of the CDR3 is TGTGCCAGCAGCTTGGTACCGGGTCTAAGCACAGATACGCAGTATTTT. It yields the protein CASSLVPGLSTDTQYF.

This clonotype was counted a few times. The chain combines TRBV12-3 or TRBV12-4 with TRBJ2-1, with 10 positions matching TRBD2. Unmatched junction bases numbered 9, after V lost 3 bases and J lost 7 bases. CDR3 length: 16 residues. The CDR3 here is CASSFWTGTSENEQFF. The DNA of the CDR3 is TGTGCCAGCAGTTTTTGGACCGGGACTAGCGAAAATGAGCAGTTCTTC.

The rearrangement links TRBV7-6 to TRBJ2-5, with D possibly called TRBD1 or TRBD2 (6 bases each). Trimming left V 1 base short and J 5 bases short, with 17 bases between. Germline V gene lookup returns CDR1 SGHVS and CDR2 FNYEAQ. The CDR3 covers 16 residues. For the CDR3, the DNA is TGTGCCAGCAGCTTAGGATCAGTATGGGGGGCGGAGACCCAGTACTTC. It codes for CASSLGSVWGAETQYF.

The J gene is TRBJ2-7, the V gene TRBV20-1, with 11 positions matching TRBD2. With V trimmed by 0 bases and J by 5 bases, 6 bases remained unmatched. CDR1 and CDR2 (germline): DFQATT, SNEGSKA (reference sequence). This CDR3 has 15 amino acids. Here the CDR3 reads CSARDSGRAMNEQYF. The CDR3 DNA reads as TGCAGTGCTAGAGATAGCGGGAGGGCCATGAACGAGCAGTACTTC.

The rearrangement joins TRBV29-1 to TRBJ2-7; the D call may be TRBD1 or TRBD2 (5 bases each). The CDR3 covers 14 residues. V shed 4 bases and J shed 0 bases, with 13 bases lying between them. Germline CDR1 SQVTM, CDR2 ANQGSEA. CDR3 sequence: CSVVGDGSSYEQYF. CDR3 bases: TGCAGCGTTGTGGGGGACGGATCCTCCTACGAGCAGTACTTC.

V and J are TRBV7-9 and TRBJ2-5, with a tentative D call TRBD2 (5 bases). V lost 5 bases to trimming and J lost 5 bases, with 12 bases between them. The germline V gene has CDR1 SEHNR and CDR2 FQNEAQ (reference sequence). The CDR3 totals 13 residues. CDR3 residues: CASSPGVRETQYF. The CDR3 DNA reads TGTGCCAGCAGCCCCGGGGTTCGGGAGACCCAGTACTTC.

The chain is built from TRBV20-1 and TRBJ2-1; D call uncertain. Germline lookup yields CDR1 DFQATT and CDR2 SNEGSKA (reference sequence). The CDR3 is 14 residues long. The V end lost 3 bases, the J end lost 3 bases, and 12 bases lay between the germline ends. CDR3 nucleotide sequence: TGCAGTGCTAGGCCCGAGGAAGGCTACAATGAGCAGTTCTTC. It codes for CSARPEEGYNEQFF.

V is TRBV6-1 and J is TRBJ2-7; the match to TRBD2 covers 11 bases. TRBJ2-5 explains the end of the DNA better; the J call may be wrong. CDR3 length: 17 amino acids. The germline V gene encodes CDR1 MNHNS and CDR2 SASEGT. The CDR3 nucleotides are TGTGCCAGCAGTGAAGCTCAAGGACTAGCGGGTGGGGAGACCCAGTACTTC. Translating gives CASSEAQGLAGGETQYF.

This clonotype occurred once. The V call is TRBV10-3, the J call TRBJ2-5; D may be TRBD1 (6 bases). Per germline, CDR1 ENHRY and CDR2 SYGVKD. The CDR3 covers 14 residues. V was shortened by 6 bases and J by 11 bases, with 22 bases between the two germline ends. The CDR3 loop is CAIRRDTGSGEQYF. DNA of the CDR3: TGTGCCATCAGACGGGACACTGGCTCTGGGGAGCAGTACTTC.

The chain combines TRBV4-2 with TRBJ1-2; D call uncertain. The V end was cut by 0 bases, the J end by 3 bases, with 8 bases between. The germline V gene has CDR1 LGHNA and CDR2 YNFKEQ. This CDR3 is built from 14 residues. The CDR3 DNA is TGTGCCAGCAGCCAAGATAGCACAGACTATGGCTACACCTTC. It yields the protein CASSQDSTDYGYTF.

This clonotype has more than one count but fewer than ten. The J gene is TRBJ1-4, the V gene TRBV20-1; no clear D. Per germline, CDR1 DFQATT and CDR2 SNEGSKA (reference sequence). Trimming pared 5 bases from V and 7 bases from J, leaving 14 bases between. This CDR3 contains 13 residues. The CDR3 DNA is TGCAGTGCTGGCACGGACCCGGCTGAAAAACTGTTTTTT. Residues: CSAGTDPAEKLFF.

V is TRBV11-2 and J is TRBJ2-3; unclear D gene. Germline values: CDR1 SGHAT, CDR2 FQNNGV. The CDR3 runs to 12 residues. Trimming removed 4 bases from V and 8 bases from J, with 10 bases in between. CDR3 sequence reads: CASSSFIGTQYF. In nucleotides, the CDR3 is TGTGCCAGCAGCTCGTTCATAGGTACGCAGTATTTT.

The CDR3 DNA follows: TGCGCCAGCAGCCAAGCGGTCGTAGGGCCGGGGCAGTACTTC. Translating it yields CASSQAVVGPGQYF. The V gene is TRBV4-1, the J gene TRBJ2-7, with D hard to call. V was clipped by 1 base and J by 9 bases, with 16 bases between them. CDR1 MGHRA and CDR2 YSYEKL come from the germline V gene. This CDR3 is built from 14 residues.

The J gene is TRBJ2-5, the V gene TRBV7-9; 7 nucleotides match TRBD1. V shed 0 bases, J shed 1 base, and the junction held 2 bases outside the gene matches. The V gene's germline CDR1 is SEHNR and CDR2 FQNEAQ (reference sequence). This CDR3 comprises 15 residues. The CDR3 region is CASSLADRSQETQYF. CDR3 bases: TGTGCCAGCAGCTTAGCGGACAGGAGCCAAGAGACCCAGTACTTC.

The V call is TRBV7-2, the J call TRBJ2-7; 10 bases line up with TRBD2. Germline CDR1 is SGHTA and CDR2 is FQGNSA. The CDR3 length is 17 residues. J gave up 3 bases and V 4 bases, and 12 bases lay outside the gene matches. Here the CDR3 reads CASSSRLRTSGYYEQYV. CDR3 nucleotide sequence: TGTGCCAGCAGCTCTCGACTCCGGACTAGCGGTTACTACGAGCAGTACGTC.

The CDR3 nucleotides read TGCAGTGCTAGAGAAGGAAATGTACGCACAGATACGCAGTATTTT. This translates into CSAREGNVRTDTQYF. This chain connects TRBV20-1 to TRBJ2-3; D is ambiguous. The germline V and J ends were trimmed by 0 bases and 1 base, with 11 bases remaining between them. Germline V lookup: CDR1 DFQATT, CDR2 SNEGSKA (reference sequence). CDR3 size: 15 residues.

The sample holds one count of this clonotype. The chain joins TRBV12-5 to TRBJ2-4; D may be TRBD1 (5 bases). Trimming shortened V by 7 bases and J by 3 bases, and 19 bases separated the two germline ends. The CDR3 is 16 residues long. Per germline, CDR1 LGHNT and CDR2 FRNRAP. CDR3 region: CASAPKGPGNKNIQYF. In nucleotides, the CDR3 is TGTGCTAGTGCCCCTAAAGGCCCAGGGAACAAAAACATTCAGTACTTC.